This entry lists 30 T cell receptor beta chains sequenced from one sample in a study of regulatory T cells in long-lasting Graves disease (dated by TCRdb to the early 2020s). Library preparation was by multiplex PCR. These reads were obtained on an Illumina HiSeq 4000. TCR beta libraries were built with iRepertoire HTBI primers and Arm-PCR amplification of CDR3 regions. TCRdb ran its own pipeline on the public reads, namely fastp trimming at Q25 and MiXCR clone calling, and kept in-frame beta chains. Merged by CDR3 protein, the rows form single entries marked with the most common genes and DNA. This sample comprises around 450,000 distinct CDR3 sequences, 15% of them detected only once. The biggest ten clones account for over 15% of the sample. The label giving this sample's time point can be read as: newly diagnosed GD, antithyroid drugs for less than 3 months. RNA was extracted from PBMCs in TRIzol for both TCR sequencing and RNA sequencing.

The same sample was also used in a study of T cells in Graves' hyperthyroidism and ophthalmopathy.

This specimen was peripheral blood mononuclear cells (PBMCs), taken at new diagnosis, from a patient treated with antithyroid drugs. These receptors originate from a woman in her twenties or thirties with Graves disease. Donor details come from another sample of the same person, matched by shared clones.

This clonotype has only a few counts. One end of the junction fails to match germline, which may point to a read error. The J gene is TRBJ2-5, the V gene TRBV12-3 or TRBV12-4; no clear D. There are 14 residues in the CDR3. CDR3 in amino acids: CASSLGAEVETQCF. The CDR3, as DNA: TGTGCCAGCAGTTTAGGCGCGGAAGTAGAGACCCAGTGCTTC.

V is TRBV6-1 and J is TRBJ1-4, with 8 bases matching TRBD1. The ends lost 6 bases at V and 5 bases at J; junction bases unmatched: 11. The CDR3 spans 16 residues. CDR1 MNHNS and CDR2 SASEGT come from the germline V gene. The CDR3 DNA reads as TGTGCCAGCAGCCCTAGACAGGGGCAAAGAAATGAAAAACTGTTTTTT. Its protein is CASSPRQGQRNEKLFF.

This clonotype showed up just a few times. The chain recombines TRBV29-1 with TRBJ2-7; D call uncertain. CDR3 length: 12 amino acids. The germline V gene has CDR1 SQVTM and CDR2 ANQGSEA. Deletions cut 2 bases from V and 3 bases from J, with 8 bases between. CDR3 bases: TGCAGCGTTGAAAGCGAGAACTACGAGCAGTACTTC. Amino acid sequence: CSVESENYEQYF.

This clonotype was recorded many times. The genes are TRBV10-2 and TRBJ2-7; D is ambiguous. The CDR3 is 13 amino acids. The V gene's germline CDR1 is WSHSY and CDR2 SAAADI. Trimming left V 3 bases short and J 4 bases short, with 10 bases between. The CDR3 nucleotides read TGCGCCAGCAGTGAAGTCCGAAAATACGAGCAGTACTTC. Translated, it gives CASSEVRKYEQYF.

This clonotype was recorded at least ten times. The V gene is TRBV20-1, the J gene TRBJ1-5; the match to TRBD1 covers 7 bases. CDR1 is DFQATT, CDR2 SNEGSKA, per germline (reference sequence). V shed 4 bases, J shed 6 bases, and the junction held 6 bases outside the gene matches. The CDR3 runs 13 residues. The CDR3 is CSATQGLGQPQHF. As DNA, the CDR3 is TGCAGTGCTACACAGGGGTTGGGTCAGCCCCAGCATTTT.

This clonotype was picked up many times. The rearrangement links TRBV5-4 to TRBJ2-5; tentatively, D is TRBD1 (5 bases). The V gene lost 4 bases and the J gene lost 1 base, with 11 bases spanning the gap. The CDR3 sequence is 14 residues long. Germline V gene lookup returns CDR1 SGHNT and CDR2 YYREEE (reference sequence). CDR3: CASSRVGVQETQYF. CDR3 in DNA: TGTGCCAGCAGCAGGGTAGGGGTCCAAGAGACCCAGTACTTC.

The rearrangement joins TRBV30 to TRBJ1-3, with no clear D. Germline CDR1 and CDR2: GTSNPN and SVGIG (reference sequence). This CDR3 contains 16 residues. With 0 bases removed from V and 0 bases from J, the gap between germline ends came to 12 bases. The DNA for the CDR3 is TGTGCCTGGAGTGTTGGCGTGGCAGCCTCTGGAAACACCATATATTTT. This encodes CAWSVGVAASGNTIYF.

This clonotype was observed a few times. One base away lies a much larger clone, so this may be a sequencing read error. The chain combines TRBV7-8 with TRBJ2-3, with 7 bases lining up with TRBD1. This CDR3 spans 15 amino acids. Germline-derived CDR1 and CDR2 are SGHVS and FQNEAQ. J lost 0 bases, V lost 4 bases, and 4 bases had no gene match. The CDR3 sequence is CASSYTGQSTDTQYF. CDR3 coding DNA: TGTGCCAGCAGCTATACGGGACAGAGCACAGATACGCAGTATTTT. The whole variable domain, remainder taken from reference TRBV7-8 and TRBJ2-3, is GAGVSQSPRYKVAKRGQDVALRCDPISGHVSLFWYQQALGQGPEFLTYFQNEAQLDKSGLPSDRFFAERPEGSVSTLKIQRTQQEDSAVYLCASSYTGQSTDTQYFGPGTRLTVL.

At least ten counts were recorded for this clonotype. This sequence joins TRBV12-5 and TRBJ2-5, with D perhaps matching TRBD2 (6 bases). The V and J ends lost 5 bases and 2 bases respectively, with 18 bases between them. Germline CDR1 reads LGHNT; CDR2 reads FRNRAP. The CDR3 is 16 residues long. The chain's CDR3 is CASGLRTGVDQETQYF. The CDR3 DNA sequence: TGTGCTAGTGGTCTTCGAACGGGGGTCGATCAAGAGACCCAGTACTTC.

This clonotype appeared many times. The chain employs TRBV20-1 and TRBJ1-2; maybe TRBD1 (5 bases). Germline CDR1 and CDR2: DFQATT and SNEGSKA (reference sequence). This CDR3 contains 14 residues. Trimming left V 3 bases short and J 0 bases short, with 11 bases between. CDR3 loop: CSASQTETNYGYTF. The CDR3 DNA reads as TGCAGTGCTAGCCAGACAGAGACTAACTATGGCTACACCTTC.

This clonotype appeared many times. This chain connects TRBV20-1 to TRBJ2-7, with D possibly being TRBD1 (5 bases). The germline V gene has CDR1 DFQATT and CDR2 SNEGSKA (reference sequence). The CDR3 loop spans 14 amino acids. Trimming left V 3 bases short and J 0 bases short, with 12 bases between. CDR3 bases: TGCAGTGCTAGTTCAGGGTACGGCTCCTACGAGCAGTACTTC. Its protein is CSASSGYGSYEQYF.

In this sample, this clonotype turned up a few times. J is TRBJ2-7 and V is TRBV9; possibly TRBD2 for D (5 bases). V shed 0 bases and J shed 3 bases, with 16 bases lying between them. The CDR3 consists of 16 residues. The germline CDR1 and CDR2 sequences are SGDLS and YYNGEE. CDR3 DNA: TGTGCCAGCAGCGTAGGTAATAGCGCCAGACTCTACGAGCAGTACTTC. As protein: CASSVGNSARLYEQYF.

The chain joins TRBV7-9 to TRBJ1-4; D is ambiguous. V dropped 3 bases and J dropped 2 bases, with 7 bases sitting between them. The CDR3 totals 14 residues. Germline values: CDR1 SEHNR, CDR2 FQNEAQ (reference sequence). CDR3 sequence reads: CASSFTSTNEKLFF. CDR3 in DNA: TGTGCCAGCAGCTTCACAAGTACTAATGAAAAACTGTTTTTT.

This clonotype showed up many times. V gene TRBV7-9 combines with J gene TRBJ2-1, with TRBD2 matching 13 bases. The CDR3 extends over 14 amino acids. The trim removed 6 bases at V and 13 bases at J, leaving 9 bases unmatched. CDR1 SEHNR and CDR2 FQNEAQ come from the germline V gene (reference sequence). DNA for the CDR3: TGTGCCAGCAGTAAAGGACTAGCGGGAGTGAATCAGTTCTTC. Protein product: CASSKGLAGVNQFF.

This clonotype was seen ten or more times. The V and J genes are TRBV11-2 and TRBJ2-1; the D gene is possibly TRBD2 (7 bases). Germline CDR1 and CDR2: SGHAT and FQNNGV. The V and J ends lost 5 bases and 10 bases respectively, with 12 bases between them. The CDR3 runs to 12 residues. The CDR3 sequence: CASSNRGAEQFF. The DNA for the CDR3 is TGTGCCAGCAGCAACCGGGGGGCAGAGCAGTTCTTC.

The gene calls are TRBV12-5 and TRBJ2-7; the D gene could be TRBD1 or TRBD2 (5 bases each). CDR3 length: 16 residues. V shed 2 bases and J shed 1 base, with 15 bases lying between them. CDR1 and CDR2 from the germline V gene are LGHNT and FRNRAP. CDR3 residues: CASGLLGAADSYEQYF. The CDR3 nucleotides read TGTGCTAGTGGTTTGCTTGGGGCAGCGGATTCCTACGAGCAGTACTTC. The whole variable domain, filled in from reference TRBV12-5 and TRBJ2-7, reads DARVTQTPRHKVTEMGQEVTMRCQPILGHNTVFWYRQTMMQGLELLAYFRNRAPLDDSGMPKDRFSAEMPDATLATLKIQPSEPRDSAVYFCASGLLGAADSYEQYFGPGTRLTVT.

This clonotype was recorded many times. This chain connects TRBV11-2 to TRBJ2-1; 11 nucleotides match TRBD2. This CDR3 region has 15 residues. The J segment lost 5 bases and the V segment lost 6 bases, leaving 6 bases of the junction unmatched. Germline V lookup: CDR1 SGHAT, CDR2 FQNNGV. CDR3 nucleotide sequence: TGTGCCAGCAGTGGACGACTAGCGGGGAACAATGAGCAGTTCTTC. Residues: CASSGRLAGNNEQFF.

In this sample, this clonotype turned up a few times. The chain has TRBV13 and TRBJ1-1, with 8 nucleotides matching TRBD1. The junction had 17 bases not matched to a gene; V was cut back by 2 bases and J by 6 bases. From germline, CDR1 is PRHDT and CDR2 FYEKMQ (reference sequence). This CDR3 is 18 amino acids long. The CDR3 protein is CASSLLSQGQGGIAEAFF. The CDR3 nucleotides read TGTGCCAGCAGCTTATTATCACAAGGACAGGGTGGGATCGCTGAAGCTTTCTTT.

This rearrangement joins TRBV29-1 to TRBJ1-1; no clear D gene. Trimming left V 4 bases short and J 5 bases short, with 8 bases between. CDR1 and CDR2 (germline): SQVTM, ANQGSEA. The length of the CDR3 is 11 residues. The CDR3 loop reads CSVVGATEAFF. The CDR3, as DNA: TGCAGCGTTGTAGGTGCGACTGAAGCTTTCTTT.

This clonotype was counted many times. The chain employs TRBV7-6 and TRBJ2-7; D gene ambiguous. CDR3 size: 14 residues. V dropped 0 bases and J dropped 2 bases, with 8 bases sitting between them. CDR1 is SGHVS, CDR2 FNYEAQ, per germline. The CDR3 loop reads CASSLAARTYEQYF. The CDR3 nucleotides read TGTGCCAGCAGCTTAGCAGCCAGAACCTACGAGCAGTACTTC.

This clonotype came up many times. This rearrangement joins TRBV5-6 to TRBJ1-5; tentative D call: TRBD1 (5 bases). The germline gives CDR1 SGHDT, CDR2 YYEEEE. The CDR3 has 16 amino acids. Trimming took off 4 bases at V and 2 bases at J, with 16 bases between the two ends. Here the CDR3 DNA reads TGTGCCAGCAGCCGGTGGGACGGAGCTGGCAATCAGCCCCAGCATTTT. Amino acids: CASSRWDGAGNQPQHF.

This clonotype was detected ten times or more. The chain links TRBV10-3 to TRBJ2-7; 12 bases line up with TRBD2. Germline V gives CDR1 ENHRY, CDR2 SYGVKD. Unmatched junction bases numbered 5, after V lost 2 bases and J lost 3 bases. This CDR3 spans 16 amino acids. The CDR3 protein is CAISERGLAGHYEQYF. The DNA of the CDR3 is TGTGCCATCAGTGAGCGTGGACTAGCGGGACACTACGAGCAGTACTTC.

In this sample, this clonotype turned up many times. The chain has TRBV7-9 and TRBJ2-5, with TRBD2 as a possible D gene (5 bases). Germline CDR1 SEHNR, CDR2 FQNEAQ (reference sequence). V shed 4 bases and J shed 2 bases, with 8 bases lying between them. CDR3 length equals 13 residues. The CDR3 nucleotides are TGTGCCAGCAGCTCCCCGGGACAAGAGACCCAGTACTTC. Amino acids: CASSSPGQETQYF.

This clonotype was seen many times. This chain links TRBV12-3 or TRBV12-4 with TRBJ2-7, with D possibly TRBD1 on 6 matching bases. This CDR3 is built from 14 residues. V was pared by 5 bases and J by 1 base, with 12 bases between. This CDR3 is CASSNRRGSYEQYF. The CDR3 nucleotides are TGTGCCAGCAGTAACAGAAGGGGGTCCTACGAGCAGTACTTC.

This clonotype was detected ten times or more. V gene TRBV5-1 combines with J gene TRBJ2-7; D perhaps matches TRBD1 (6 bases). The germline gives CDR1 SGHRS, CDR2 YFSETQ. The CDR3 is 15 residues long. V lost 4 bases, J lost 3 bases, and 17 bases lay in between. The CDR3 loop is CASSLGPGDNYEQYF. The CDR3 coding sequence is TGCGCCAGCAGCCTTGGGCCCGGGGACAACTACGAGCAGTACTTC.

To note about this clonotype: A much larger clone lies a single base off, so this may be a read error. Because the CDR3 is missing its conserved closing phenylalanine or tryptophan, this is likely a read error. The chain is built from TRBV7-8 and TRBJ2-3; D is perhaps TRBD2 (5 bases). V was cut by 1 base and J by 2 bases, with 10 bases left in between. Germline lookup yields CDR1 SGHVS and CDR2 FQNEAQ. The CDR3 loop spans 15 amino acids. CDR3 loop: CASSLERTDTDTQYC. The CDR3 DNA sequence: TGTGCCAGCAGCTTAGAGCGGACCGACACAGATACGCAGTATTGT.

This clonotype was seen a handful of times. The chain joins TRBV2 to TRBJ1-2; D gene ambiguous. Germline V CDR1 and CDR2: SNHLY, FYNNEI. Trimming took 9 bases from V and 0 from J, leaving 11 bases between them. The CDR3 has 13 amino acids. The CDR3 nucleotides read TGTGCCAGTTGTTGGGGAGCTAACTATGGCTACACCTTC. Protein product: CASCWGANYGYTF.

There are many counts of this clonotype. J is TRBJ2-1 and V is TRBV12-3 or TRBV12-4, with D perhaps TRBD1 (6 bases). This CDR3 has 15 amino acids. V was shortened by 6 bases and J by 5 bases, with 17 bases between the two germline ends. CDR3 residues: CASSPTDRPDNEQFF. The CDR3 DNA sequence: TGTGCCAGCAGCCCCACCGACAGGCCCGACAATGAGCAGTTCTTC.

This clonotype was found a few times. J is TRBJ1-5 and V is TRBV5-6; a possible D gene is TRBD1 (5 bases). Germline V gene data show CDR1 as SGHDT and CDR2 as YYEEEE. V was shortened by 2 bases and J by 5 bases, with 11 bases between the two germline ends. The CDR3 sequence is 14 residues long. The CDR3 region has the DNA TGTGCCAGCAGCTTTTCCGGGGGGGATCAGCCCCAGCATTTT. Translating it yields CASSFSGGDQPQHF.

In this sample, this clonotype turned up many times. V is TRBV24-1 and J is TRBJ2-3; 8 nucleotides match TRBD2. From germline, CDR1 is KGHDR and CDR2 SFDVKD. This CDR3 has 16 residues. V lost 3 bases, J lost 4 bases, and 8 bases stayed unmatched. CDR3 region: CATSDQLAETADTQYF. The CDR3 DNA reads TGTGCCACCAGTGATCAACTAGCGGAGACCGCAGATACGCAGTATTTT.